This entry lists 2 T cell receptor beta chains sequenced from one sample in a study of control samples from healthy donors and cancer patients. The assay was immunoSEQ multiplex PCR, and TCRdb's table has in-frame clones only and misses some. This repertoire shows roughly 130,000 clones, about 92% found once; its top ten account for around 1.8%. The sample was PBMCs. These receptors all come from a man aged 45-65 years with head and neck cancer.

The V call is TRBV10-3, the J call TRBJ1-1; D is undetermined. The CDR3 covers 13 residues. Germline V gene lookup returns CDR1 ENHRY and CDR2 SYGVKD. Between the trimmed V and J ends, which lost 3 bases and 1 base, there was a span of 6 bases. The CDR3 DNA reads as TGTGCCATCAGTGAACCGGGGAACACTGAAGCTTTCTTT. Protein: CAISEPGNTEAFF.

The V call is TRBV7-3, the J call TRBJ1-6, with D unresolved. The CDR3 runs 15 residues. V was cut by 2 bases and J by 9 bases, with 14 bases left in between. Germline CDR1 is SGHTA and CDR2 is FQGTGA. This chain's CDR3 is CASSLSPGSGSPLHF. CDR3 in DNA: TGTGCCAGCAGCTTATCCCCCGGGTCTGGTTCACCCCTCCACTTT.